The 2 T cell receptor beta chains below were found in one sample sequenced in a study of cytomegalovirus exposure and HLA in healthy donors. PCR employed 60 Vbeta and 13 Jbeta primers. Method: immunoSEQ multiplex PCR; TCRdb's copy keeps in-frame clones and lacks some. The sample consists of about 130,000 clones, around two thirds of them appearing once. Sequenced: PBMCs. Receptors originate from a human donor in good health.

The rearrangement links TRBV13 to TRBJ2-3; 10 positions agree with TRBD2. CDR1 PRHDT and CDR2 FYEKMQ come from the germline V gene (reference sequence). The CDR3 has 16 amino acids. Trimming removed 0 bases from V and 10 bases from J; junction bases left unmatched: 10. This chain's CDR3 is CASSLGKGVGLASQYF. The CDR3 DNA is TGTGCCAGCAGCTTAGGCAAGGGGGTGGGACTAGCGTCGCAGTATTTT.

Only one count was recorded for this clone. The J gene is TRBJ1-1, the V gene TRBV2, with TRBD1 matching 8 bases. The CDR3 consists of 14 residues. V shed 7 bases, J shed 3 bases, and the junction held 7 bases outside the gene matches. The germline CDR1 and CDR2 sequences are SNHLY and FYNNEI. Written as DNA, the CDR3 is TGTGCCAGCAAAAGACAGGGGCTGTACACTGAAGCTTTCTTT. Translation gives CASKRQGLYTEAFF.